The rows below give T cell receptor beta chains drawn from one sample of a study of cytomegalovirus exposure and HLA in healthy donors. Clones were read by immunoSEQ multiplex PCR, and TCRdb kept only the in-frame ones, dropping some. This table holds some 100,000 clones, 73% found once. The sequenced sample was PBMCs. The receptors were sampled from a middle-aged man in good health and CMV-seronegative. The CDR3 runs from the conserved cysteine through the conserved F or W. D genes are given only for firm matches. Only some rows state a clone size, as once, few, many or a class for expanded clones.

d_call	clone_size	j_call	v_call	cdr3_nt	cdr3_aa
TRBD2	.	TRBJ2-2	TRBV7-2	TGTGCCAGCAGCTTAGTGTATGGGACTAGCGGGGGGGACCGCGGGGAGCTGTTTTTT	CASSLVYGTSGGDRGELFF
TRBD1	few	TRBJ1-2	TRBV6-5	TGTGCCAGCAGGAGACAGGGGGCCGGCTACACCTTC	CASRRQGAGYTF
TRBD1	.	TRBJ1-2	TRBV27	TGTGCCAGCAGTCCAACCCCGACAGGGAGAGAGGGAGGCTACACCTTC	CASSPTPTGREGGYTF
TRBD1	.	TRBJ2-1	TRBV2	TGTGCCAGCACTGCGGGACAGGGCCCCAATGAGCAGTTCTTC	CASTAGQGPNEQFF
.	.	TRBJ1-6	TRBV9	TGTGCCAGCAGAAATAGTGAGGGTCCCAATTCACCCCTCCACTTT	CASRNSEGPNSPLHF
.	few	TRBJ1-6	TRBV5-1	TGCGCCAGCAGCTTCGACAGCGCCAATTCACCCCTCCACTTT	CASSFDSANSPLHF
.	few	TRBJ1-5	TRBV5-6	TGTGCCAGCAGCTACCGACAGCTCAATCAGCCCCAGCATTTT	CASSYRQLNQPQHF
.	.	TRBJ2-3	TRBV27	TGTGCCAGCAGTCCCCCAGGGGGCACAGATACGCAGTATTTT	CASSPPGGTDTQYF
.	.	TRBJ1-4	TRBV6-6	TGTGCCAGCAGTTACTCTGGGGGCCCTAATGAAAAACTGTTTTTT	CASSYSGGPNEKLFF
TRBD1	.	TRBJ1-3	TRBV7-9	TGTGCCACCCGACAGGGGGCAGGCGGAAACACCATATATTTT	CATRQGAGGNTIYF
.	.	TRBJ2-7	TRBV18	TGTGCCAGCTCACCAAGCGCCAGCTCCTACGAGCAGTACTTC	CASSPSASSYEQYF
.	.	TRBJ2-7	TRBV5-8	TGTGCCAGCAGCTTTCGGGGGAGGAACGAGCAGTACTTC	CASSFRGRNEQYF
TRBD1	.	TRBJ2-7	TRBV10-2	TGCGCCAGCAGGATCGGACAGGGGTCCTACGAGCAGTACTTC	CASRIGQGSYEQYF
TRBD2	.	TRBJ2-2	TRBV9	TGTGCCAGCAGCGTAGGAACTAGCGGGGGGGCAAGGACCGGGGAGCTGTTTTTT	CASSVGTSGGARTGELFF
.	once	TRBJ2-7	TRBV19	TGTGCCAGTAGCCCGGGACACTCCTACGAGCAGTACTTC	CASSPGHSYEQYF
.	few	TRBJ1-3	TRBV21-1	TGTGCCAGCAGCAAGGTCCCGGACAGGGCCCATTCTGGAAACACCATATATTTT	CASSKVPDRAHSGNTIYF
.	.	TRBJ1-1	TRBV9	TGTGCCAGCAGCGTAGGCGGGGAAACTGAAGCTTTCTTT	CASSVGGETEAFF
.	.	TRBJ1-2	TRBV29-1	TGCAGCGTGTTACAGAGGGATGGCTACACCTTC	CSVLQRDGYTF
TRBD1	.	TRBJ1-2	TRBV7-2	TGTGCCAGCAGCCTACGGGACAGACACTACACCTTC	CASSLRDRHYTF
.	.	TRBJ1-1	TRBV29-1	TGCAGCGTTGGCTTAGGGGGAGAAAAAGCTTTCTTT	CSVGLGGEKAFF
TRBD1	few	TRBJ1-3	TRBV4-3	TGCGCCAGCAGCCAAATCTTTACAGGGGACGCCGGTCCTGGAAACACCATATATTTT	CASSQIFTGDAGPGNTIYF
.	.	TRBJ1-6	TRBV5-6	TGTGCCAGCAGCCGCGGACAGTGGATAGCAGATTCACCCCTCCACTTT	CASSRGQWIADSPLHF
.	.	TRBJ1-6	TRBV7-2	TGTGCCAGCAGCCGCGGATCCCCCCAGAATTCACCCCTCCACTTT	CASSRGSPQNSPLHF
.	.	TRBJ2-2	TRBV14	TGTGCCAGCAGCTCCCCCCGGGGAAGCGAAGGCACCGGGGAGCTGTTTTTT	CASSSPRGSEGTGELFF
.	few	TRBJ2-7	TRBV7-9	TGTGCCAGCAGCTTAGGGGGTCGAGGGTTCGAGCAGTACTTC	CASSLGGRGFEQYF
.	few	TRBJ2-3	TRBV21-1	TGTGCCAGCAGCAAAGGCCCCAGGGTTTCTAGCACAGATACGCAGTATTTT	CASSKGPRVSSTDTQYF
.	few	TRBJ2-7	TRBV18	TGTGCCAGCTCACCGACGGCTCAGGCCGATCAGTACTTC	CASSPTAQADQYF
TRBD2	few	TRBJ2-5	TRBV29-1	TGCAGCGTTGTTGCGGGGGGTGGAGAGACCCAGTACTTC	CSVVAGGGETQYF
TRBD2	.	TRBJ2-7	TRBV5-4	TGTGCCAGCAGCCCTACTAGCGGGTTAACCTACGAGCAGTACTTC	CASSPTSGLTYEQYF
.	.	TRBJ2-5	TRBV5-1	TGCGCCAGCAGCTCAATGGGAGGAGAGACCCAGTACTTC	CASSSMGGETQYF
TRBD1	few	TRBJ1-1	TRBV19	TGTGCCAGTAGTATTGGAGGGGGCCCTGAAGCTTTCTTT	CASSIGGGPEAFF
TRBD2	.	TRBJ2-5	TRBV7-9	TGTGCCAGCAGCTTCGACCCGAGCGGGGGGGCGTCGGAGACCCAGTACTTC	CASSFDPSGGASETQYF